Following are 5 T cell receptor beta chains from one sample sequenced in a study of blood T cell repertoires in COVID-19. Assay used: immunoSEQ multiplex PCR; TCRdb lists only in-frame clones, some missing. The repertoire has tens of thousands of clones, about 88% of them found once; the top ten carry around 4.9%. The specimen sequenced was peripheral blood. All receptors derive from an elderly woman with active COVID-19.

The rearrangement links TRBV5-1 to TRBJ2-2; 7 bases agree with TRBD2. J gave up 1 base and V 7 bases, and 4 bases lay outside the gene matches. CDR3 size: 14 residues. Germline values: CDR1 SGHRS, CDR2 YFSETQ. CDR3 bases: TGCGCCAGCCGACTAGCCGTGAACACCGGGGAGCTGTTTTTT. Translation: CASRLAVNTGELFF.

This rearrangement joins TRBV7-2 to TRBJ2-7; TRBD2 agrees at 9 bases. The trim removed 0 bases at V and 8 bases at J, leaving 5 bases unmatched. Germline assignment: CDR1 SGHTA and CDR2 FQGNSA. The CDR3 is made up of 14 amino acids. The CDR3 DNA follows: TGTGCCAGCAGCTTAGCGTTAGCGGGGGCACAGCAGTACTTC. Translation: CASSLALAGAQQYF. The whole variable domain, remainder taken from reference TRBV7-2 and TRBJ2-7, is GAGVSQSPSNKVTEKGKDVELRCDPISGHTALYWYRQSLGQGLEFLIYFQGNSAPDKSGLPSDRFSAERTGGSVSTLTIQRTQQEDSAVYLCASSLALAGAQQYFGPGTRLTVT.

The chain carries TRBV7-9 and TRBJ2-3; TRBD2 matches 10 bases. This CDR3 has 16 amino acids. Germline lookup yields CDR1 SEHNR and CDR2 FQNEAQ (reference sequence). V was pared by 2 bases and J by 1 base, with 3 bases of the junction left unmatched. This CDR3 is CASSLIGTSGTDTQYF. The CDR3 nucleotides are TGTGCCAGCAGCTTAATCGGGACTAGCGGCACAGATACGCAGTATTTT.

CDR3 residues: CASSISGVGALDEQFF. CDR3 in DNA: TGTGCCAGTAGTATAAGTGGGGTAGGGGCACTCGATGAGCAGTTCTTC. The rearrangement joins TRBV19 to TRBJ2-1; D possibly corresponds to TRBD1 (5 bases). The CDR3 extends over 16 amino acids. Germline CDR1 is LNHDA and CDR2 is SQIVND (reference sequence). The ends were cut back, 2 bases at V and 8 bases at J, with 19 bases in the middle.

This clone was seen just once. The chain's CDR3 is CASSRGLAGNNEQFF. DNA for the CDR3: TGCGCCAGCAGCCGGGGACTAGCGGGGAACAATGAGCAGTTCTTC. This chain connects TRBV5-1 to TRBJ2-1, with 13 nucleotides matching TRBD2. With 4 bases clipped from V and 5 bases from J, the junction kept 3 bases outside the gene matches. The CDR3 is made up of 15 amino acids. In germline, CDR1 is SGHRS, CDR2 YFSETQ.